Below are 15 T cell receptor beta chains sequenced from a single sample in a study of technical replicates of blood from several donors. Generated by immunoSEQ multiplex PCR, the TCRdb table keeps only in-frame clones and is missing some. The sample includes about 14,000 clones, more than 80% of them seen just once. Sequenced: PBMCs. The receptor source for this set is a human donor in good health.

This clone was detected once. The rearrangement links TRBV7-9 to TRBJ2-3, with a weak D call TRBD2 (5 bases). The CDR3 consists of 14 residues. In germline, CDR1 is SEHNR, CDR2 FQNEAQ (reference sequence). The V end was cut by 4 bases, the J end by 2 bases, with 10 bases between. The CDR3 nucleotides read TGTGCCAGCAGCTCAGAGGGAAACACAGATACGCAGTATTTT. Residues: CASSSEGNTDTQYF. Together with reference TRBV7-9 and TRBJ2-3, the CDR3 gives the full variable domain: DTGVSQNPRHKITKRGQNVTFRCDPISEHNRLYWYRQTLGQGPEFLTYFQNEAQLEKSRLLSDRFSAERPKGSFSTLEIQRTEQGDSAMYLCASSSEGNTDTQYFGPGTRLTVL.

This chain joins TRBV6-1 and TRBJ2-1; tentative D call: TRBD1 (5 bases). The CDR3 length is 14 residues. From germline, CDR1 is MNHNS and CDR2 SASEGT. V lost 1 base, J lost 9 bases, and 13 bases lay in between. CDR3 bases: TGTGCCAGCAGTGAAGTCGGCAGGGCGGCTGAGCAGTTCTTC. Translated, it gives CASSEVGRAAEQFF.

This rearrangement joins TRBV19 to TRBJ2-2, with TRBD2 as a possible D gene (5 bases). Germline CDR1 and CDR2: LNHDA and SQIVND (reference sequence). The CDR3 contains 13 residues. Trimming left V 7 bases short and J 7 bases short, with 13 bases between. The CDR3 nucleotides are TGTGCCAGTATGGCGGGCGTAGTCGGGGAGCTGTTTTTT. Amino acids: CASMAGVVGELFF.

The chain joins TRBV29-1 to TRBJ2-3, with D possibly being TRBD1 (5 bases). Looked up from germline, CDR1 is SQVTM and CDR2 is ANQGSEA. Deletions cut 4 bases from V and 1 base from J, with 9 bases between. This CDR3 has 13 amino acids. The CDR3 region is CSVGGPGTDTQYF. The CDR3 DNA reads TGCAGCGTTGGGGGCCCCGGCACAGATACGCAGTATTTT.

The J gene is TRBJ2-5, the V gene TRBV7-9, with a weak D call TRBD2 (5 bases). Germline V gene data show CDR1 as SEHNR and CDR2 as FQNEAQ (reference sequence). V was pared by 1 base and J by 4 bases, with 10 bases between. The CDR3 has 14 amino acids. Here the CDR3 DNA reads TGTGCCAGCAGCTTAGTGGGAGTGGGAGAGACCCAGTACTTC. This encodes CASSLVGVGETQYF.

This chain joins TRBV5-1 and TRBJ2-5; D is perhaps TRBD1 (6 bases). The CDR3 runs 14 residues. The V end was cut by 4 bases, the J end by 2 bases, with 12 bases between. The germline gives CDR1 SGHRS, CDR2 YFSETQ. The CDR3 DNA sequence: TGCGCCAGCAGCCGCGGACAGCAGCAAGAGACCCAGTACTTC. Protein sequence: CASSRGQQQETQYF.

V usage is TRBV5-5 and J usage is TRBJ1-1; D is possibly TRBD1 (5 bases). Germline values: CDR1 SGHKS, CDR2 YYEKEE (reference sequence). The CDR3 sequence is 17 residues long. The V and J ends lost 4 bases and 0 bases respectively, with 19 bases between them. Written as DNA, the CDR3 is TGTGCCAGCAGCCGGGACGGGACCGGGGGAATGAACACTGAAGCTTTCTTT. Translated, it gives CASSRDGTGGMNTEAFF.

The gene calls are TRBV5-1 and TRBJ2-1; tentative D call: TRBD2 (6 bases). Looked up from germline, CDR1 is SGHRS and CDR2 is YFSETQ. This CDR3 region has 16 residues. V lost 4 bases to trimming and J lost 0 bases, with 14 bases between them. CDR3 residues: CASSLNPSVSYNEQFF. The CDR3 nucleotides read TGCGCCAGCAGCCTAAACCCTAGCGTCTCCTACAATGAGCAGTTCTTC. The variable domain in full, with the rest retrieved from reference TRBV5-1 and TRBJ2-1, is KAGVTQTPRYLIKTRGQQVTLSCSPISGHRSVSWYQQTPGQGLQFLFEYFSETQRNKGNFPGRFSGRQFSNSRSEMNVSTLELGDSALYLCASSLNPSVSYNEQFFGPGTRLTVL.

This chain's CDR3 is CASRGQGNTEAFF. CDR3 nucleotide sequence: TGTGCCAGCAGGGGACAGGGGAATACTGAAGCTTTCTTT. The gene calls are TRBV28 and TRBJ1-1; TRBD1 agrees at 10 bases. Per the germline V gene, CDR1 is MDHEN and CDR2 is SYDVKM. V was clipped by 6 bases and J by 5 bases; unmatched bases: 3. The CDR3 is 13 residues long.

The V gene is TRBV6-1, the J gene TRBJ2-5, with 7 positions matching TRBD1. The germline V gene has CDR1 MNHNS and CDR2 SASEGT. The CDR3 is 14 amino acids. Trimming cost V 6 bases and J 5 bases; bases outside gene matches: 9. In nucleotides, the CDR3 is TGTGCCAGCAGAGGGACAGTAACGATGGAGACCCAGTACTTC. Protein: CASRGTVTMETQYF.

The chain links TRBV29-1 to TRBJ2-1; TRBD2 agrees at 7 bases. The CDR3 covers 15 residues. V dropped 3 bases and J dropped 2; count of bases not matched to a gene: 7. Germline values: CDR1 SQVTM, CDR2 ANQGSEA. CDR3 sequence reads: CSVDLGSGAYNEQFF. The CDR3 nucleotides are TGCAGCGTTGATCTCGGAAGCGGGGCCTACAATGAGCAGTTCTTC.

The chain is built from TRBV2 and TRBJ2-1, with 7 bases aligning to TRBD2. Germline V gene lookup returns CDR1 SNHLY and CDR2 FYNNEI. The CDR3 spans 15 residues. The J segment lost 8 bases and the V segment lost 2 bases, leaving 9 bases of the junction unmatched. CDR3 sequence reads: CASSELGLVYHEQFF. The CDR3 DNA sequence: TGTGCCAGCAGTGAATTAGGACTAGTGTACCATGAGCAGTTCTTC.

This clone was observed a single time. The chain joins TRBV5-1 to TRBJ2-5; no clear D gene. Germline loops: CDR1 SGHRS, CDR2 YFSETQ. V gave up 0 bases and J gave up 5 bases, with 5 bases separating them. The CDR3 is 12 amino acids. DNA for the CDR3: TGCGCCAGCAGCTTGGGTGAGGAGACCCAGTACTTC. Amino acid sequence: CASSLGEETQYF.

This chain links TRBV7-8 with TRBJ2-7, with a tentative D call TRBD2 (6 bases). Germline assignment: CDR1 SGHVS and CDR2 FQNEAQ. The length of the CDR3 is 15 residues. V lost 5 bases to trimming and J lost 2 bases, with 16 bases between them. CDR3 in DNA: TGTGCCAGCAGCCGACTAGGAGGGGCGACCTACGAGCAGTACTTC. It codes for CASSRLGGATYEQYF.

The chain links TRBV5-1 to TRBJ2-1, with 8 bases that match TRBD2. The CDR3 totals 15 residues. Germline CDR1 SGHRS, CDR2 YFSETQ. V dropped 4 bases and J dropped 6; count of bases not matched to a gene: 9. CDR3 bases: TGCGCCAGCAGCCCCACGGGGGGGGAGAGCAATGAGCAGTTCTTC. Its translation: CASSPTGGESNEQFF.